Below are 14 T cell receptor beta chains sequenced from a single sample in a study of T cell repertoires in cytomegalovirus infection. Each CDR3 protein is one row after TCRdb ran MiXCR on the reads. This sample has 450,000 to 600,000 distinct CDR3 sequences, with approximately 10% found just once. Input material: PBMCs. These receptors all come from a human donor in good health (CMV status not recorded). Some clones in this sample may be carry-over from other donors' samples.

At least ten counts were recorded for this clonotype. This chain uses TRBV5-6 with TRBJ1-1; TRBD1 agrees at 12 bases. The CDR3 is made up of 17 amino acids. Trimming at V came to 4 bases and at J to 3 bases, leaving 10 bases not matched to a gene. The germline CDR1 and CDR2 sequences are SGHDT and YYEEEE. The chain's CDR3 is CASSPGTGGSGDTEAFF. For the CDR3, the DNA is TGTGCCAGCAGCCCTGGGACAGGGGGCTCCGGGGACACTGAAGCTTTCTTT.

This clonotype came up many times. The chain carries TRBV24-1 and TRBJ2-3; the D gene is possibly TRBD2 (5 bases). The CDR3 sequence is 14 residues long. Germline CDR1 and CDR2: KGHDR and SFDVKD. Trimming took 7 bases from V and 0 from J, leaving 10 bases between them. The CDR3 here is CATRAGGSTDTQYF. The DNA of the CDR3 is TGTGCCACCAGAGCCGGAGGTAGCACAGATACGCAGTATTTT.

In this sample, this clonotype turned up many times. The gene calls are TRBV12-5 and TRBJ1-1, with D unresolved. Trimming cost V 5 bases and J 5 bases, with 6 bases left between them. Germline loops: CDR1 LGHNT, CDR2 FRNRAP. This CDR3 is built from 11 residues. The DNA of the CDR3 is TGTGCTAGTGGTCTCGGAACTGAAGCTTTCTTT. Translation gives CASGLGTEAFF.

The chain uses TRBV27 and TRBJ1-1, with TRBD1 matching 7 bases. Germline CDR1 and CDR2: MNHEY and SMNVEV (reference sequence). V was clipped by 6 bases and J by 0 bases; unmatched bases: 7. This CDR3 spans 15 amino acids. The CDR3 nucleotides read TGTGCCAGCAGGAGGACAGGAGCCTTGAACACTGAAGCTTTCTTT. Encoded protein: CASRRTGALNTEAFF.

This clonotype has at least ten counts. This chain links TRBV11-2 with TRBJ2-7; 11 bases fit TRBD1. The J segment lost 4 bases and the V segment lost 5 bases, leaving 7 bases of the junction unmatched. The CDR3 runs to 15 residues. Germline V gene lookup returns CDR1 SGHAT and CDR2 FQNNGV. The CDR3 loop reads CASSTRTGGAYEQYF. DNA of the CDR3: TGTGCCAGCAGCACCCGGACAGGGGGCGCTTACGAGCAGTACTTC.

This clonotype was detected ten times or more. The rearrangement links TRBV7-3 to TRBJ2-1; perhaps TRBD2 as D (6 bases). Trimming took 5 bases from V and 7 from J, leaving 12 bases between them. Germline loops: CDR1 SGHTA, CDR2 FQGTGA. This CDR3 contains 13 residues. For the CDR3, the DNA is TGTGCCAGCAGCCTACGACTAGGGAATGAGCAGTTCTTC. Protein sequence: CASSLRLGNEQFF. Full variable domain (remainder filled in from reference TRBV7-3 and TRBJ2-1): GAGVSQTPSNKVTEKGKYVELRCDPISGHTALYWYRQSLGQGPEFLIYFQGTGAADDSGLPNDRFFAVRPEGSVSTLKIQRTERGDSAVYLCASSLRLGNEQFFGPGTRLTVL.

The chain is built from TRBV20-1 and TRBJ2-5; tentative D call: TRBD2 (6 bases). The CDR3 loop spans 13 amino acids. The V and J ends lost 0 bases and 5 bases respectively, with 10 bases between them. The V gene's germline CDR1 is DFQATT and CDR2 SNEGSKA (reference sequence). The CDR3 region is CSARDLAGETQYF. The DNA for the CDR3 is TGCAGTGCTAGAGATCTGGCGGGGGAGACCCAGTACTTC.

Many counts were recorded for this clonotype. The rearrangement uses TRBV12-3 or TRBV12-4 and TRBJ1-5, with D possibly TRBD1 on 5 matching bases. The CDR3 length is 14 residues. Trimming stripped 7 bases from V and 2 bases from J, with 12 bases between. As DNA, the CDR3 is TGTGCCAGCACCGACGACAGTGGCAATCAGCCCCAGCATTTT. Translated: CASTDDSGNQPQHF.

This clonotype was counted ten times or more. The DNA for the CDR3 is TGTGCCAGCAGTTATGGGGGGCGTAGCACAGATACGCAGTATTTT. Its protein product is CASSYGGRSTDTQYF. V and J are TRBV6-1 and TRBJ2-3; either TRBD1 or TRBD2 may fit D (6 bases each). V was trimmed by 5 bases and J by 0 bases, leaving 12 bases between them. Germline V gives CDR1 MNHNS, CDR2 SASEGT. This CDR3 has 15 residues.

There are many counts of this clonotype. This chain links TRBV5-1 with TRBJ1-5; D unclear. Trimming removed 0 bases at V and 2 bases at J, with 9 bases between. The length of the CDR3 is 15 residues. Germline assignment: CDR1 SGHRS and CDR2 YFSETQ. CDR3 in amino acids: CASSLGPTGNQPQHF. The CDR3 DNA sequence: TGCGCCAGCAGCTTGGGACCCACCGGCAATCAGCCCCAGCATTTT.

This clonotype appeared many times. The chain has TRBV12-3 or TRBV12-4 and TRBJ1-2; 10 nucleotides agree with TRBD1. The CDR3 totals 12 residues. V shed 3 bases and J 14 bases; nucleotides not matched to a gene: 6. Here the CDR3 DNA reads TGTGCCAGCAGTTTCCGACAGGGGGCTGAAACCTTC. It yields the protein CASSFRQGAETF.

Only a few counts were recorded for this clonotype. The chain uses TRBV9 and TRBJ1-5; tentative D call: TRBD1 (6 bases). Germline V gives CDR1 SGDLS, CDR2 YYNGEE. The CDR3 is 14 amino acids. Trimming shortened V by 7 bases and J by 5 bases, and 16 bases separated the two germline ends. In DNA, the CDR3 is TGTGCCAGCTCGGGGTTGGACAGAGATCAGCCCCAGCATTTT. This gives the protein CASSGLDRDQPQHF.

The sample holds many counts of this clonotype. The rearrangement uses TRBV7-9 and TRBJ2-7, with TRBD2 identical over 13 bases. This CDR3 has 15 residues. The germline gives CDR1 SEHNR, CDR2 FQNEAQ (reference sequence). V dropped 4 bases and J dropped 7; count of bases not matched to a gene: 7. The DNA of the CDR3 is TGTGCCAGCAGCTCCCACGGACTAGCGGGAGATGAGCAGTACTTC. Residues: CASSSHGLAGDEQYF.

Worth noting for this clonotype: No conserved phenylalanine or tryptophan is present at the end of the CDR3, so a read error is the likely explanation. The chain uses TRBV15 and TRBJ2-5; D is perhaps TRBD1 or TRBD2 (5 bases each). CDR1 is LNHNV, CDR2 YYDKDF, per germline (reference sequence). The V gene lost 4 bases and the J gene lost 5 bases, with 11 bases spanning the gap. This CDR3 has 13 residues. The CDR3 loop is CATSTGTMETQYL. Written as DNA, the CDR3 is TGTGCCACCAGCACAGGGACGATGGAGACCCAGTACCTC.